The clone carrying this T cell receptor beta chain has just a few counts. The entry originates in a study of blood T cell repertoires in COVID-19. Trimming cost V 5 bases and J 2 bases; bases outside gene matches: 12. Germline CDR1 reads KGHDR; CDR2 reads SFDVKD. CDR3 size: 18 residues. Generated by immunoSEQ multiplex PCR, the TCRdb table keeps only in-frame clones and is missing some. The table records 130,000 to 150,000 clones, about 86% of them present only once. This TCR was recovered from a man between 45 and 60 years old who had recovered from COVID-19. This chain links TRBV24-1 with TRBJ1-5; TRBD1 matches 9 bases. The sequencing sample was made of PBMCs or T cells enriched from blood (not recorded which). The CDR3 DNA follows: TGTGCCACCAGTGGACCGGGACAGGGAGTAGGGCGCAATCAGCCCCAGCATTTT. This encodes CATSGPGQGVGRNQPQHF.